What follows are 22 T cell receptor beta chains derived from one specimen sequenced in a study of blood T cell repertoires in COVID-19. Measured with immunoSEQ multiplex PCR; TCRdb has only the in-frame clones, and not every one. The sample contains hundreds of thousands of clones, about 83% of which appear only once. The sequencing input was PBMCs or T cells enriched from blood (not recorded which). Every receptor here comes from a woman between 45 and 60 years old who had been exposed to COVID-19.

CDR3 nucleotides: TGTGCCATCAAATCACGTAACTCTGAAGCTTTCTTT. It is translated as CAIKSRNSEAFF. The V call is TRBV10-3, the J call TRBJ1-1; no definite D call. CDR3 size: 12 residues. V dropped 7 bases and J dropped 6 bases, with 12 bases sitting between them. The germline gives CDR1 ENHRY, CDR2 SYGVKD.

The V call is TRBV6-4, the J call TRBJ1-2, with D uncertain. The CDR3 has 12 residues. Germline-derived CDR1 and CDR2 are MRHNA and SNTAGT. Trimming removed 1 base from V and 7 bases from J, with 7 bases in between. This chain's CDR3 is CASSDFVCGYTF. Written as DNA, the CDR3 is TGTGCCAGCAGTGACTTTGTATGTGGCTACACCTTC.

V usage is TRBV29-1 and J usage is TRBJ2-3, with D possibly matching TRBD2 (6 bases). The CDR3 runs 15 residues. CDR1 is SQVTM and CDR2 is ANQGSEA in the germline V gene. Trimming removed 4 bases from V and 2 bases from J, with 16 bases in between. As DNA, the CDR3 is TGCAGCGTTGTACCTTCGGCGGGACTCACAGATACGCAGTATTTT. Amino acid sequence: CSVVPSAGLTDTQYF.

CDR3 protein: CASSVAPGGDYGYTF. In DNA form, the CDR3 reads TGTGCCAGCAGCGTAGCCCCCGGGGGTGACTATGGCTACACCTTC. The J gene is TRBJ1-2, the V gene TRBV9, with D possibly TRBD1 on 5 matching bases. This CDR3 comprises 15 residues. Germline assignment: CDR1 SGDLS and CDR2 YYNGEE. V gave up 0 bases and J gave up 3 bases, with 12 bases separating them.

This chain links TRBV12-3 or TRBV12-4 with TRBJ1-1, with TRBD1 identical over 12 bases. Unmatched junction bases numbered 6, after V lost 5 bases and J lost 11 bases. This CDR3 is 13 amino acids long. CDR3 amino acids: CASSIPGQGAAFF. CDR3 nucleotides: TGTGCCAGCAGTATTCCGGGACAGGGGGCGGCTTTCTTT.

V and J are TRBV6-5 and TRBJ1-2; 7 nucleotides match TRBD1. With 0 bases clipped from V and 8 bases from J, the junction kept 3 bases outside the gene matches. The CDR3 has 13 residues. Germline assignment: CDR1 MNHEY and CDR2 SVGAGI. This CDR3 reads CASSYSGTDGYTF. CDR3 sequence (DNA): TGTGCCAGCAGTTACTCGGGGACAGACGGCTACACCTTC.

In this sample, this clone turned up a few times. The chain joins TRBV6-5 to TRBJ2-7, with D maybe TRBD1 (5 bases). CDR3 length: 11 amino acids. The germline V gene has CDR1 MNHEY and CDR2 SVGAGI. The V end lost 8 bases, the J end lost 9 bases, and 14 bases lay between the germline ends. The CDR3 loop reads CASGPTVWQYF. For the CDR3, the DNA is TGTGCCAGCGGCCCGACAGTATGGCAGTACTTC.

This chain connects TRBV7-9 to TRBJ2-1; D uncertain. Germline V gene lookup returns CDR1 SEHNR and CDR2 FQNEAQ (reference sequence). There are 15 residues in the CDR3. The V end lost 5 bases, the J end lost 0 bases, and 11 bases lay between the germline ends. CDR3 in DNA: TGTGCCAGCAGCCTCAGAGGCGCCTCCTACAATGAGCAGTTCTTC. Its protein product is CASSLRGASYNEQFF. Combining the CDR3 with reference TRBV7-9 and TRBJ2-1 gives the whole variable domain DTGVSQNPRHKITKRGQNVTFRCDPISEHNRLYWYRQTLGQGPEFLTYFQNEAQLEKSRLLSDRFSAERPKGSFSTLEIQRTEQGDSAMYLCASSLRGASYNEQFFGPGTRLTVL.

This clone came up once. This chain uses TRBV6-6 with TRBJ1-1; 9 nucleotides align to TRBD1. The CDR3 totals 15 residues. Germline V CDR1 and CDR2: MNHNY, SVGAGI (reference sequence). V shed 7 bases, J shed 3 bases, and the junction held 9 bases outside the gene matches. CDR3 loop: CASKGQGRPHTEAFF. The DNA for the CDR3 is TGTGCCAGCAAGGGACAGGGCCGGCCCCACACTGAAGCTTTCTTT.

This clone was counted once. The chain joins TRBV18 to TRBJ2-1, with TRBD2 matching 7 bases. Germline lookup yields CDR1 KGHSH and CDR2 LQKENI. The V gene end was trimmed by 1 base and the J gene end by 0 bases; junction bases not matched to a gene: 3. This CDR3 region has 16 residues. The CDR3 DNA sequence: TGTGCCAGCTCACCACTCGGGGGGATCTCCTACAATGAGCAGTTCTTC. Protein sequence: CASSPLGGISYNEQFF.

This CDR3 reads CASSGNTGELFF. In DNA, the CDR3 is TGTGCCAGTAGCGGGAACACCGGGGAGCTGTTTTTT. This chain joins TRBV19 and TRBJ2-2; no reliable D call. CDR3 length: 12 residues. V lost 6 bases, J lost 1 base, and 3 bases lay in between. Germline CDR1 reads LNHDA; CDR2 reads SQIVND (reference sequence).

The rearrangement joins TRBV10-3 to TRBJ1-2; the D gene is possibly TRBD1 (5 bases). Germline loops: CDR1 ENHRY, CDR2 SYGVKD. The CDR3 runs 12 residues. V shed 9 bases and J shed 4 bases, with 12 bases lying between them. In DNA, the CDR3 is TGTGCCATAGGGATCGGGGGCTATGGCTACACCTTC. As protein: CAIGIGGYGYTF.

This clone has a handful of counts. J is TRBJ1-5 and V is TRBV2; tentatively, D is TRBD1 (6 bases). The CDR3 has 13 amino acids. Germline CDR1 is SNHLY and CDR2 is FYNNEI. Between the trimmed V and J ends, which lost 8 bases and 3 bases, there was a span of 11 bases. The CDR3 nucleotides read TGTGCCAGCCACAGGGTCTCCAATCAGCCCCAGCATTTT. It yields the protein CASHRVSNQPQHF.

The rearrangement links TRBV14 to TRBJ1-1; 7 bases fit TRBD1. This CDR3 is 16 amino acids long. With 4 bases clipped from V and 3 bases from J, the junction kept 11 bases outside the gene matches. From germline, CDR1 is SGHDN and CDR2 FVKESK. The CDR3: CASSPLTGNGYTEAFF. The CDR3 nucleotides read TGTGCCAGCAGCCCTTTGACAGGGAATGGGTACACTGAAGCTTTCTTT.

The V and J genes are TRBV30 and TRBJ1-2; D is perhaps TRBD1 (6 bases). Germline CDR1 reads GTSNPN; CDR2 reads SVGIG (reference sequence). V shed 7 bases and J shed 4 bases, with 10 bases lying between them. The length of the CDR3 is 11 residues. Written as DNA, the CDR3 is TGTGCCTCAAGGACAGTCTATGGCTACACCTTC. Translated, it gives CASRTVYGYTF.

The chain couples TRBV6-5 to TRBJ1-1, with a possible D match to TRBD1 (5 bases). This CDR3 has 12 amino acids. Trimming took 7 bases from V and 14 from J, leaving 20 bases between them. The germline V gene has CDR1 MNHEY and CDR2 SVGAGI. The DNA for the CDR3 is TGTGCCAGCAAGGTCAGGGAAGGTAAGAGGTTCTTT. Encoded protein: CASKVREGKRFF.

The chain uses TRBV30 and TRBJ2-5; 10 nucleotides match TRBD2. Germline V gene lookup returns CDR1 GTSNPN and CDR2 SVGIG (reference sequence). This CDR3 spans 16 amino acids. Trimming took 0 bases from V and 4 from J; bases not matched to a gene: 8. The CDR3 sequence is CAWSVPPSGGLETQYF. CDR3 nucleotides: TGTGCCTGGAGTGTACCGCCTAGCGGGGGCTTAGAGACCCAGTACTTC. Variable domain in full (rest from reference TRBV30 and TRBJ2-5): SQTIHQWPATLVQPVGSPLSLECTVEGTSNPNLYWYRQAAGRGLQLLFYSVGIGQISSEVPQNLSASRPQDRQFILSSKKLLLSDSGFYLCAWSVPPSGGLETQYFGPGTRLLVL.

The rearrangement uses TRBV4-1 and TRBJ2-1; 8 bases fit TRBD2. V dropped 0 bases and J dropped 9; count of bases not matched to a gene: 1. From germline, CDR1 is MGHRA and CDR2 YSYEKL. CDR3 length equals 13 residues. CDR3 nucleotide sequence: TGCGCCAGCAGCCAAGATCTAGCGGGTGAGCAGTTCTTC. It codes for CASSQDLAGEQFF.

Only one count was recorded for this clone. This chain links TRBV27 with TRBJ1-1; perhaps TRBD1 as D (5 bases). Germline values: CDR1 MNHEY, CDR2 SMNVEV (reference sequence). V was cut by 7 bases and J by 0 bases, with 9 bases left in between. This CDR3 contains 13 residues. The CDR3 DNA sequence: TGTGCCAGCAAGGGGCTTGTGAACACTGAAGCTTTCTTT. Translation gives CASKGLVNTEAFF.

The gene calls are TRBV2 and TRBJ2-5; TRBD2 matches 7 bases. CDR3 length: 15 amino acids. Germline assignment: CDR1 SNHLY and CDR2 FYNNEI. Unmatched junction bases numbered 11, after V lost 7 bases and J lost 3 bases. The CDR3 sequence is CASKDPGGTKETQYF. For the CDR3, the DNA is TGTGCCAGCAAGGATCCCGGCGGGACTAAAGAGACCCAGTACTTC.

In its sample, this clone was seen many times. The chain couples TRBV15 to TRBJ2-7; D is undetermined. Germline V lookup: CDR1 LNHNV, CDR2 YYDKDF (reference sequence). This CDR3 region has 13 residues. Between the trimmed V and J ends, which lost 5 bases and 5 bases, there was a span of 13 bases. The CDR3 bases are TGTGCCACCAGCGCCCTTATGACAAACGAGCAGTACTTC. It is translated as CATSALMTNEQYF. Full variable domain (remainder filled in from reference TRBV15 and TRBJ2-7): DAMVIQNPRYQVTQFGKPVTLSCSQTLNHNVMYWYQQKSSQAPKLLFHYYDKDFNNEADTPDNFQSRRPNTSFCFLDIRSPGLGDTAMYLCATSALMTNEQYFGPGTRLTVT.

CDR3 bases: TGTGCCATCAGTGGCCAGAATAATTCACCCCTCCACTTT. Translation: CAISGQNNSPLHF. The V call is TRBV10-3, the J call TRBJ1-6; no reliable D call. In germline, CDR1 is ENHRY, CDR2 SYGVKD. V was pared by 4 bases and J by 5 bases, with 6 bases between. The CDR3 spans 13 residues.